This T cell receptor beta chain derives from a study of early T cells in non-severe SARS-CoV-2 infection (dated by TCRdb to the early 2020s). About the study as a whole: TCR sequencing used bulk RNA from unsorted whole blood, so alpha and beta chains could not be paired. Overall results and qualifications from the work: VDJdb matching was skewed toward anti-spike CD8 responses and likely underestimated virus-specific expansions by missing private and CD4 specificities.

From its cysteine to its phenylalanine, the CDR3 spans 15 amino acids. Only CDR3 DNA remains: 45 bases, in frame from the first base. The germline V gene specifies MNHEY as CDR1 and SVGAGI as CDR2. Trimming removed 3 bases from V and 0 bases from J; the gene matches leave 1 base unexplained. This clonotype was detected a few times. No cognate antigen has been identified for it. Base qualities are not provided; no much larger clone lies one nucleotide away. The library was generated by 5' RACE. The sequencing machine was a NextSeq 500. To correct for sequencing error and PCR bias, the TCR library protocol tagged individual cDNA molecules with unique molecular identifiers. Sequencing covered both TCR alpha and beta chains, and within each sample the abundances of alpha and beta sequences were tightly co-correlated. Regarding the original processing steps: V gene, J gene and CDR3 annotation of TCR sequences was performed with Decombinator V4. TCRs were defined as expanded if a significant change between any two time points was detected under a Poisson model with p below 0.0001. TCR abundances were normalised to the total number of TCRs sequenced per sample and expressed as counts per million. TRAV1-2 paired with TRAJ12, TRAJ20 or TRAJ33 defined MAIT TCRs, while TRAV10 paired with TRAJ18 defined iNKT TCRs. VDJdb, accessed 1 November 2021, was searched for CMV, EBV and SARS-CoV-2 annotated TCRs, with TCRs annotated for multiple antigens excluded. The public sequencing data were trimmed at Q25 with fastp and processed into clonotypes with MiXCR by TCRdb, which kept only in-frame beta chains. Entries that share a CDR3 protein sequence are merged under the most common genes and DNA. TCRdb, rather than the study authors, made the V and J calls. The sample records 80,000 to 95,000 distinct CDR3 sequences, about 12% of which are singletons. The ten biggest clones cover about 6.5% of the sample.

Set within a cohort of healthcare workers in London, UK, this nested case-control study involved weekly PCR testing of nasopharyngeal swabs along with blood sampling. Healthcare workers were recruited between 23 and 31 March 2020, during the week of the UK lockdown, and were followed weekly for up to roughly 15 weeks. The sequence came from an adult who was a healthcare worker with PCR-confirmed SARS-CoV-2 infection or an uninfected control (not recorded which). The chain employs TRBV6-5 and TRBJ2-2; TRBD1 agrees with 7 junctional bases. The sample taken for sequencing was whole blood. The CDR3 reads CASSYTGANTGELFF. The DNA sequence follows: TGTGCCAGCAGTTATACAGGGGCGAACACCGGGGAGCTGTTTTTT.